This T cell receptor (beta chain) was found in a study of blood T cell repertoires in COVID-19. Assay used: immunoSEQ multiplex PCR; TCRdb lists only in-frame clones, some missing. Of 80,000 to 100,000 clones listed, about 89% are singletons. The sample comprised peripheral blood. This clonotype originated in a human donor in a cohort sampled during active COVID-19.

The DNA for the CDR3 is TGTGCCAGCAGTGACAGGGGGCACTCCTACGAGCAGTACTTC. Amino acid sequence: CASSDRGHSYEQYF. V gene TRBV6-1 combines with J gene TRBJ2-7, with 8 positions matching TRBD1. Per germline, CDR1 MNHNS and CDR2 SASEGT. CDR3 size: 14 residues. The V and J ends lost 3 bases and 0 bases, in that order; junction bases with no gene match: 1.